This TCR beta chain was found in a study of blood T cell repertoires in COVID-19. The repertoire was sequenced with immunoSEQ multiplex PCR; TCRdb's copy has only in-frame clones and lacks some. Among around 390,000 clones listed, more than 75% were seen once. The sequencing input was PBMCs or T cells enriched from blood (not recorded which). This sequence was found in a woman in her forties or fifties who had recovered from COVID-19.

The CDR3 nucleotides read TGCGCCAGCAGCTTGGGGGACACCTATAGCAATCAGCCCCAGCATTTT. Protein sequence: CASSLGDTYSNQPQHF. The chain carries TRBV5-1 and TRBJ1-5; maybe TRBD1 (6 bases). Germline CDR1 reads SGHRS; CDR2 reads YFSETQ. Trimming pared 0 bases from V and 0 bases from J, leaving 10 bases between. This CDR3 contains 16 residues.